A selection of T cell receptor beta chains follows, all from one sample in a study of post-analysis software for immune sequencing data. TCRdb reanalysed the PCR reads using MiXCR and keeps one entry per CDR3 protein. The profile covers around 770,000 distinct CDR3 sequences, with 46% appearing a single time and roughly 4.9% taken by the ten largest. The sequenced sample was blood. These receptors originate from a girl under 18 with multiple sclerosis. Each CDR3 is given with its conserved first and last residue. Fields, in order: J gene, D gene, V gene, clone size, CDR3 length, CDR3 DNA, CDR3 protein. D genes are given only for firm matches. Clone sizes are given selectively: once, few, many, or a class where the clone is expanded.

j_gene: TRBJ2-5
d_gene: TRBD2
v_gene: TRBV3-1
abundance: few
len: 18
CDR3nt: TGTGCCAGCAGCCAAGCATCGCTAGCGGGAGGGTGGGGAGAGACCCAGTACTTC
CDR3aa: CASSQASLAGGWGETQYF

j_gene: TRBJ1-2
d_gene: TRBD1
v_gene: TRBV12-3/TRBV12-4
abundance: -
len: 14
CDR3nt: TGTGCCAGCAGTCCGACAGGGGTGGGGTATGGCTACACCTTC
CDR3aa: CASSPTGVGYGYTF

j_gene: TRBJ2-1
d_gene: -
v_gene: TRBV9
abundance: -
len: 15
CDR3nt: TGTGCCAGCAGCGGTGGCGGGGTTTCCTACAATGAGCAGTTCTTC
CDR3aa: CASSGGGVSYNEQFF

j_gene: TRBJ2-7
d_gene: -
v_gene: TRBV10-2
abundance: -
len: 14
CDR3nt: TGCGCCAGCAGGCTAGCACTAGGAGAATCCGAGCAGTACTTC
CDR3aa: CASRLALGESEQYF

j_gene: TRBJ2-7
d_gene: -
v_gene: TRBV7-2
abundance: -
len: 13
CDR3nt: TGTGCCAGCAGCCGGGGGAGTGGGCGCGAGCAGTACTTC
CDR3aa: CASSRGSGREQYF

j_gene: TRBJ2-5
d_gene: -
v_gene: TRBV15
abundance: many
len: 15
CDR3nt: TGTGCCACCAGCAGAGATCAGGGGTCTGGCGAGACCCAGTACTTC
CDR3aa: CATSRDQGSGETQYF

j_gene: TRBJ2-7
d_gene: TRBD2
v_gene: TRBV20-1
abundance: -
len: 13
CDR3nt: TGCAGTGCCTCTAGCGGGAGTAAAGACGAGCAGTACTTC
CDR3aa: CSASSGSKDEQYF

j_gene: TRBJ2-7
d_gene: TRBD1
v_gene: TRBV29-1
abundance: -
len: 13
CDR3nt: TGCAGCGTTGGACAGGGGGGGGACTACGAGCAGTACTTC
CDR3aa: CSVGQGGDYEQYF

j_gene: TRBJ2-7
d_gene: -
v_gene: TRBV5-1
abundance: -
len: 18
CDR3nt: TGCGCCAGCAGCCAAGACCCGGGACACCGACTGCGGTCCTACGAGCAGTACTTC
CDR3aa: CASSQDPGHRLRSYEQYF

j_gene: TRBJ2-1
d_gene: TRBD2
v_gene: TRBV5-5
abundance: -
len: 17
CDR3nt: TGTGCCAGCAGCTTGGGAGTAGCGGGGGGCCTGAAGTATGAGCAGTTCTTC
CDR3aa: CASSLGVAGGLKYEQFF

j_gene: TRBJ2-4
d_gene: TRBD1
v_gene: TRBV7-2
abundance: -
len: 14
CDR3nt: TGTGCCAGCAGCTTAGAGGCCAAGGGGGCCATTCAGTACTTC
CDR3aa: CASSLEAKGAIQYF

j_gene: TRBJ2-5
d_gene: TRBD1
v_gene: TRBV24-1
abundance: -
len: 13
CDR3nt: TGTGCCACCAAACAGGGGTCTCAAGAGACCCAGTACTTC
CDR3aa: CATKQGSQETQYF

j_gene: TRBJ1-2
d_gene: -
v_gene: TRBV12-3/TRBV12-4
abundance: -
len: 11
CDR3nt: TGTGCCAGCAGTTTCACCTATGGCTACACCTTC
CDR3aa: CASSFTYGYTF